The 21 T cell receptor beta chains below were found in one sample sequenced in a study of cytomegalovirus exposure and HLA in healthy donors. Both 60 Vbeta primers and 13 Jbeta primers went into the PCR. Some clones are missing from TCRdb's copy, which holds only in-frame ones; the method was immunoSEQ multiplex PCR. This sample carries 180,000 or so clones, roughly 80% of them seen once, and the ten largest clones take roughly 4.5%. Material: PBMCs. Receptor source: a woman aged 45-65 years in good health and CMV-seropositive.

This clone was counted once. This CDR3 reads CASSLGRREANYGYTF. For the CDR3, the DNA is TGTGCCAGCAGCTTAGGCCGCAGGGAGGCTAACTATGGCTACACCTTC. This chain joins TRBV13 and TRBJ1-2; the D gene is possibly TRBD1 (5 bases). Germline-derived CDR1 and CDR2 are PRHDT and FYEKMQ (reference sequence). CDR3 length equals 16 residues. The V gene lost 0 bases and the J gene lost 0 bases, with 11 bases spanning the gap.

The V and J genes are TRBV30 and TRBJ2-1; TRBD2 matches at 7 bases. Germline values: CDR1 GTSNPN, CDR2 SVGIG (reference sequence). J was trimmed by 12 bases and V by 2 bases; bases with no gene match: 16. This CDR3 has 15 residues. The CDR3 spells CAWSRGENVMSVQFF. Written as DNA, the CDR3 is TGTGCCTGGAGTCGGGGGGAAAATGTTATGAGTGTGCAGTTCTTC. The full variable domain, with the rest looked up from reference TRBV30 and TRBJ2-1, is SQTIHQWPATLVQPVGSPLSLECTVEGTSNPNLYWYRQAAGRGLQLLFYSVGIGQISSEVPQNLSASRPQDRQFILSSKKLLLSDSGFYLCAWSRGENVMSVQFFGPGTRLTVL.

This chain links TRBV5-6 with TRBJ2-3; TRBD2 matches at 10 bases. Per the germline V gene, CDR1 is SGHDT and CDR2 is YYEEEE. The CDR3 extends over 15 amino acids. V was clipped by 2 bases and J by 3 bases; unmatched bases: 3. CDR3 region: CASSFGSGRTDTQYF. DNA of the CDR3: TGTGCCAGCAGCTTCGGTAGCGGGAGGACAGATACGCAGTATTTT. Using reference TRBV5-6 and TRBJ2-3 for the parts outside the CDR3, the full variable domain is DAGVTQSPTHLIKTRGQQVTLRCSPKSGHDTVSWYQQALGQGPQFIFQYYEEEERQRGNFPDRFSGHQFPNYSSELNVNALLLGDSALYLCASSFGSGRTDTQYFGPGTRLTVL.

The chain is built from TRBV27 and TRBJ2-4; tentatively, D is TRBD1 (6 bases). Germline lookup yields CDR1 MNHEY and CDR2 SMNVEV (reference sequence). This CDR3 has 15 residues. The V gene lost 4 bases and the J gene lost 2 bases, with 12 bases spanning the gap. CDR3 coding DNA: TGTGCCAGCAGTTCCCTGGGGGCCACCAAAAACATTCAGTACTTC. Its protein is CASSSLGATKNIQYF.

This chain links TRBV7-9 with TRBJ2-3; no firm D call. Trimming left V 10 bases short and J 12 bases short, with 11 bases between. The CDR3 length is 9 residues. CDR1 and CDR2 from the germline V gene are SEHNR and FQNEAQ (reference sequence). Here the CDR3 reads CATSTVQYF. As DNA, the CDR3 is TGTGCCACCAGTACAGTTCAGTATTTT.

The J gene is TRBJ1-2, the V gene TRBV7-2; possible D gene TRBD1, 6 bases. Trimming pared 6 bases from V and 4 bases from J, leaving 9 bases between. The CDR3 loop spans 12 amino acids. In germline, CDR1 is SGHTA, CDR2 FQGNSA. In DNA, the CDR3 is TGTGCCAGCAGTAGGGGGAGCTATGGCTACACCTTC. Protein: CASSRGSYGYTF.

The genes are TRBV5-5 and TRBJ2-1, with 8 bases fitting TRBD2. The CDR3 consists of 18 residues. Looked up from germline, CDR1 is SGHKS and CDR2 is YYEKEE (reference sequence). The ends lost 1 base at V and 8 bases at J; junction bases unmatched: 17. CDR3 sequence reads: CASSLSFFSGNWGDEQFF. CDR3 nucleotides: TGTGCCAGCAGCTTGTCATTCTTTAGCGGGAATTGGGGCGATGAGCAGTTCTTC.

Only a few counts were recorded for this clone. The genes are TRBV10-3 and TRBJ1-1; no clear D. CDR1 ENHRY and CDR2 SYGVKD come from the germline V gene. The V gene lost 4 bases and the J gene lost 1 base, with 10 bases spanning the gap. The CDR3 contains 14 residues. The chain's CDR3 is CAISGTDQNTEAFF. CDR3 sequence (DNA): TGTGCCATCAGTGGGACTGATCAGAACACTGAAGCTTTCTTT.

V gene TRBV6-5 combines with J gene TRBJ1-2; 8 bases line up with TRBD1. The CDR3 runs to 13 residues. J gave up 5 bases and V 5 bases, and 4 bases lay outside the gene matches. CDR1 and CDR2 from the germline V gene are MNHEY and SVGAGI. The CDR3 DNA reads TGTGCCAGCAGTGCGACAGGGGTATATGGCTACACCTTC. Translating it yields CASSATGVYGYTF.

This clone was seen more than once but under ten times. This chain joins TRBV19 and TRBJ1-1; TRBD1 aligns across 8 bases. The CDR3 has 13 amino acids. Losses at the gene ends were 0 bases for V and 11 bases for J; bases not matched to a gene: 5. Germline CDR1 and CDR2: LNHDA and SQIVND (reference sequence). CDR3 sequence (DNA): TGTGCCAGTAGTATAGACCGGACAGGGAAGGCTTTCTTT. This translates into CASSIDRTGKAFF.

V usage is TRBV9 and J usage is TRBJ2-1; possible D gene TRBD2, 6 bases. CDR3 length: 15 amino acids. Germline lookup yields CDR1 SGDLS and CDR2 YYNGEE. Trimming removed 4 bases at V and 2 bases at J, with 13 bases between. CDR3 protein: CASSHSSEPYNEQFF. The CDR3 region has the DNA TGTGCCAGCAGCCACTCTAGCGAACCCTACAATGAGCAGTTCTTC. The variable domain in full, completed from reference TRBV9 and TRBJ2-1, reads DSGVTQTPKHLITATGQRVTLRCSPRSGDLSVYWYQQSLDQGLQFLIQYYNGEERAKGNILERFSAQQFPDLHSELNLSSLELGDSALYFCASSHSSEPYNEQFFGPGTRLTVL.

V is TRBV7-9 and J is TRBJ2-2; no definite D call. This CDR3 has 15 residues. Germline CDR1 and CDR2: SEHNR and FQNEAQ (reference sequence). V lost 5 bases and J 3 bases, leaving 13 bases between the germline ends. Here the CDR3 reads CASSIAAVYTGELFF. CDR3 nucleotides: TGTGCCAGCAGCATCGCTGCGGTATACACCGGGGAGCTGTTTTTT.

Details on this clone: A junction end diverges from the germline sequence, so it may reflect a read error. The rearrangement uses TRBV7-9 and TRBJ2-5; D may match TRBD1 or TRBD2 (5 bases each). This CDR3 region has 14 residues. CDR1 is SEHNR and CDR2 is FQNEAQ in the germline V gene (reference sequence). CDR3: CASSLARGQETQYF. As DNA, the CDR3 is TGTGCCAGCAGCCTAGCTAGGGGCCAAGAGACCCAGTACTTC.

V usage is TRBV7-2 and J usage is TRBJ1-2; 7 nucleotides line up with TRBD1. The CDR3 spans 17 residues. Germline lookup yields CDR1 SGHTA and CDR2 FQGNSA. V shed 0 bases, J shed 4 bases, and the junction held 11 bases outside the gene matches. CDR3 DNA sequence: TGTGCCAGCAGCTTAGCCACCGGGACAGTAAGCTTCTATGGCTACACCTTC. Translating it yields CASSLATGTVSFYGYTF.

This chain connects TRBV28 to TRBJ2-7, with D maybe TRBD2 (6 bases). CDR1 MDHEN and CDR2 SYDVKM come from the germline V gene. Trimming cost V 6 bases and J 2 bases, with 14 bases left between them. The CDR3 covers 14 residues. This CDR3 is CASRGGLETYEQYF. The CDR3 DNA sequence: TGTGCCAGCAGGGGGGGACTGGAAACCTACGAGCAGTACTTC.

The chain recombines TRBV19 with TRBJ2-1; TRBD2 is a possible D gene (6 bases). Trimming took off 3 bases at V and 4 bases at J, with 13 bases between the two ends. The CDR3 covers 15 residues. In germline, CDR1 is LNHDA, CDR2 SQIVND (reference sequence). CDR3 protein: CASSIWRGGYNEQFF. CDR3 nucleotides: TGTGCCAGTAGTATCTGGCGGGGAGGTTACAATGAGCAGTTCTTC.

CDR3 sequence (DNA): TGCGCCAGCAGCTTGGGGCGGGTTCGCCAGCATGAGCAGTTCTTC. Translation: CASSLGRVRQHEQFF. The rearrangement uses TRBV5-1 and TRBJ2-1; a weak D match, TRBD2 (5 bases). The CDR3 runs 15 residues. V was clipped by 0 bases and J by 8 bases, with 15 bases between them. Germline V gene data show CDR1 as SGHRS and CDR2 as YFSETQ. Full variable domain (rest looked up from reference TRBV5-1 and TRBJ2-1): KAGVTQTPRYLIKTRGQQVTLSCSPISGHRSVSWYQQTPGQGLQFLFEYFSETQRNKGNFPGRFSGRQFSNSRSEMNVSTLELGDSALYLCASSLGRVRQHEQFFGPGTRLTVL.

CDR3 bases: TGTGCCAGCAGTTTACTGTACAGGGCAAATTATGGCTACACCTTC. As protein: CASSLLYRANYGYTF. This chain connects TRBV28 to TRBJ1-2, with a tentative D call TRBD1 (6 bases). Per germline, CDR1 MDHEN and CDR2 SYDVKM. V lost 2 bases and J 5 bases, leaving 15 bases between the germline ends. CDR3 length: 15 amino acids.

The chain couples TRBV5-1 to TRBJ2-5; 8 bases are shared with TRBD1. The J call is doubtful: the DNA matches TRBJ2-7 better. Germline CDR1 reads SGHRS; CDR2 reads YFSETQ. This CDR3 is built from 14 residues. The CDR3 here is CASSVTGDRNEQYF. In DNA, the CDR3 is TGCGCCAGCAGCGTGACAGGGGACAGAAACGAGCAGTACTTC.

The V and J genes are TRBV28 and TRBJ1-2, with TRBD1 as a possible D gene (5 bases). The CDR3 extends over 14 amino acids. Trimming shortened V by 6 bases and J by 8 bases, and 19 bases separated the two germline ends. Germline V gene sequence: CDR1 MDHEN, CDR2 SYDVKM. In DNA form, the CDR3 reads TGTGCCAGCAGGGCAGAGTGGAGGGGAGGGGGCTACACCTTC. Its translation is CASRAEWRGGGYTF.

The V call is TRBV18, the J call TRBJ2-2; 11 bases fit TRBD2. Losses at the gene ends were 5 bases for V and 3 bases for J; bases not matched to a gene: 2. The CDR3 totals 15 residues. Germline CDR1 is KGHSH and CDR2 is LQKENI. The CDR3 loop reads CASSELAGDTGELFF. The CDR3 DNA follows: TGTGCCAGCTCAGAACTAGCGGGGGACACCGGGGAGCTGTTTTTT.